A selection of T cell receptor beta chains follows, all from one sample in a study of blood T cell repertoires in COVID-19. Measured with immunoSEQ multiplex PCR; TCRdb has only the in-frame clones, and not every one. The data show about 100,000 clones, with roughly 85% seen just once and over 30% held by the top ten. The sequenced material came from peripheral blood. These receptors all come from a man between 65 and 80 years old with active or convalescent COVID-19. Both conserved end residues are part of each CDR3. A D gene is named only where the DNA matches it firmly. Rows give clone size only sometimes, using once, few, many, or a class for an expanded clone.

CDR3,DNA,size,D,J,V
CASSSTSGEYTDTQYF,TGCGCCAGCAGCTCGACTAGCGGGGAGTACACAGATACGCAGTATTTT,-,TRBD2,TRBJ2-3,TRBV5-1
CASSQDPGLNIQYF,TGCGCCAGCAGCCAAGACCCGGGACTGAACATTCAGTACTTC,-,-,TRBJ2-4,TRBV4-3
CASRRSMNTEAFF,TGTGCCAGCAGGAGGAGCATGAACACTGAAGCTTTCTTT,-,-,TRBJ1-1,TRBV6-5
CASSRTGTALHEQYF,TGTGCCAGCAGCCGAACCGGGACTGCCCTCCACGAGCAGTACTTC,-,-,TRBJ2-7,TRBV27
CSVEESGGEAFF,TGCAGCGTTGAAGAATCAGGGGGTGAAGCTTTCTTT,-,TRBD1,TRBJ1-1,TRBV29-1
CASRAGGTEAFF,TGTGCCAGCAGGGCGGGGGGCACTGAAGCTTTCTTT,-,-,TRBJ1-1,TRBV6-6
CASTLAREQFF,TGTGCCAGCACACTAGCACGGGAGCAGTTCTTC,-,-,TRBJ2-1,TRBV7-2
CASSPRSGTGYGYTF,TGTGCCAGCAGCCCCCGGTCCGGGACAGGTTATGGCTACACCTTC,-,TRBD1,TRBJ1-2,TRBV7-2
CASSLAVAASSPLHF,TGTGCCAGCAGCTTAGCTGTGGCCGCTTCCTCACCCCTCCACTTT,many,-,TRBJ1-6,TRBV9
CASSSRIQGGSYEQYF,TGTGCCAGCAGTTCCAGAATCCAAGGGGGCAGCTACGAGCAGTACTTC,few,TRBD1,TRBJ2-7,TRBV28
CASSLTGERGYTF,TGTGCCAGCAGTCTGACAGGGGAAAGGGGCTACACCTTC,-,TRBD1,TRBJ1-2,TRBV28